This TCR beta chain came from a study of T cell responses to AZD1222 COVID-19 vaccine. Data came from immunoSEQ multiplex PCR; TCRdb stores just in-frame clones and leaves some out. The sample has 180,000 or so clones; roughly 91% are singletons. With respect to this clone: Antigen unknown.

Points from the study as a whole: Unmutated variant regions reportedly attract nearly half of all spike-specific TCRs. Mostly white British, mostly female donors; authors suggested clonal diversity may be underestimated.

The CDR3 contains 13 residues. V lost 1 base to trimming and J lost 8 bases, with 12 bases between them. The germline V gene encodes CDR1 MDHEN and CDR2 SYDVKM. The receptor comes from an adult who received the AZD1222 COVID-19 vaccine. The material sequenced was peripheral blood, taken 28 days after the second AZD1222 dose. This chain connects TRBV28 to TRBJ2-7, with D unresolved. The CDR3 here is CASSLLDPGQQYF. The CDR3, as DNA: TGTGCCAGCAGTTTATTGGACCCCGGCCAGCAGTACTTC.